This entry lists 30 T cell receptor beta chains sequenced from one sample in a study of cytomegalovirus exposure and HLA in healthy donors. PCR amplification relied on 60 Vbeta primers (plus 13 Jbeta primers). Generated by immunoSEQ multiplex PCR, the TCRdb table keeps only in-frame clones and is missing some. The data contain 120,000 or so clones, approximately 75% of them singletons. The sequenced material came from PBMCs. The receptors were gathered from a woman aged 45-59 years in good health and CMV-seronegative.

The genes are TRBV9 and TRBJ1-1; the D gene is possibly TRBD1 (6 bases). V was clipped by 4 bases and J by 6 bases, with 19 bases between them. CDR3 size: 15 residues. Looked up from germline, CDR1 is SGDLS and CDR2 is YYNGEE. The CDR3 protein is CASSFLTDKGAEAFF. The DNA of the CDR3 is TGTGCCAGCAGCTTTCTCACGGACAAGGGGGCTGAAGCTTTCTTT. Together with reference TRBV9 and TRBJ1-1, the CDR3 gives the full variable domain: DSGVTQTPKHLITATGQRVTLRCSPRSGDLSVYWYQQSLDQGLQFLIQYYNGEERAKGNILERFSAQQFPDLHSELNLSSLELGDSALYFCASSFLTDKGAEAFFGQGTRLTVV.

J is TRBJ1-3 and V is TRBV19, with 7 bases aligning to TRBD1. In germline, CDR1 is LNHDA, CDR2 SQIVND (reference sequence). J lost 7 bases, V lost 6 bases, and 9 bases had no gene match. The CDR3 has 14 amino acids. This CDR3 reads CASSKTPGQNTIYF. CDR3 DNA: TGTGCCAGTAGCAAAACTCCGGGACAGAACACCATATATTTT.

The chain joins TRBV5-6 to TRBJ2-5; 10 bases match TRBD2. CDR1 is SGHDT, CDR2 YYEEEE, per germline. V shed 1 base and J 11 bases; nucleotides not matched to a gene: 11. The CDR3 sequence is 15 residues long. CDR3 residues: CASSLLSGRAYKQYF. In DNA form, the CDR3 reads TGTGCCAGCAGCTTGCTCAGCGGGAGGGCCTACAAGCAGTACTTC.

The chain has TRBV9 and TRBJ1-6, with a possible D match to TRBD1 (6 bases). This CDR3 contains 14 residues. Germline CDR1 reads SGDLS; CDR2 reads YYNGEE. Trimming took 3 bases from V and 5 from J, leaving 9 bases between them. The CDR3, as DNA: TGTGCCAGCAGCGGAGGACAGAATAATTCACCCCTCCACTTT. Amino acid sequence: CASSGGQNNSPLHF.

The rearrangement links TRBV27 to TRBJ2-3, with 9 bases lining up with TRBD2. This CDR3 is 16 amino acids long. V lost 2 bases and J lost 1; bases outside the gene matches: 4. CDR1 is MNHEY, CDR2 SMNVEV, per germline (reference sequence). CDR3 residues: CASSLLASGGTDTQYF. The CDR3 DNA reads TGTGCCAGCAGTTTACTGGCTAGCGGGGGCACAGATACGCAGTATTTT.

This chain connects TRBV7-8 to TRBJ1-5; D call uncertain. Germline lookup yields CDR1 SGHVS and CDR2 FQNEAQ. This CDR3 has 15 amino acids. V lost 4 bases, J lost 2 bases, and 12 bases lay in between. The CDR3 protein is CASSSKNGGNQPQHF. DNA of the CDR3: TGTGCCAGCAGCTCGAAAAACGGGGGCAATCAGCCCCAGCATTTT.

This clone was seen more than once but under ten times. This CDR3 reads CATNRQGNEKLFF. In DNA, the CDR3 is TGTGCCACCAATAGGCAGGGAAATGAAAAACTGTTTTTT. J is TRBJ1-4 and V is TRBV28; a possible D gene is TRBD1 (5 bases). Germline V gene sequence: CDR1 MDHEN, CDR2 SYDVKM. Trimming shortened V by 10 bases and J by 5 bases, and 14 bases separated the two germline ends. The CDR3 consists of 13 residues.

The chain carries TRBV28 and TRBJ2-7; 8 nucleotides align to TRBD1. This CDR3 region has 14 residues. CDR1 is MDHEN and CDR2 is SYDVKM in the germline V gene. Trimming cost V 6 bases and J 2 bases; bases outside gene matches: 6. Here the CDR3 reads CASRRTGLTYEQYF. Written as DNA, the CDR3 is TGTGCCAGCAGGCGGACAGGGCTAACCTACGAGCAGTACTTC.

Here the CDR3 reads CASSQGWGQGVEAFF. The CDR3 DNA follows: TGCGCCAGCAGCCAAGGATGGGGACAGGGGGTTGAAGCTTTCTTT. The chain is built from TRBV4-3 and TRBJ1-1, with 11 bases matching TRBD1. Looked up from germline, CDR1 is LGHNA and CDR2 is YSLEER. The ends lost 1 base at V and 7 bases at J; junction bases unmatched: 5. The CDR3 is 15 residues long.

The chain's CDR3 is CASSIGGRANDEQFF. The DNA of the CDR3 is TGTGCCAGTAGTATTGGTGGGAGGGCTAATGATGAGCAGTTCTTC. The V call is TRBV19, the J call TRBJ2-1, with 7 bases lining up with TRBD2. The length of the CDR3 is 15 residues. Germline V gives CDR1 LNHDA, CDR2 SQIVND (reference sequence). With 3 bases clipped from V and 8 bases from J, the junction kept 10 bases outside the gene matches.

The J gene is TRBJ2-1, the V gene TRBV29-1, with D possibly matching TRBD1 (5 bases). The CDR3 runs to 16 residues. Trimming stripped 6 bases from V and 4 bases from J, with 22 bases between. Per germline, CDR1 SQVTM and CDR2 ANQGSEA. The CDR3 loop reads CSVALGAPLLYNEQFF. For the CDR3, the DNA is TGCAGCGTCGCCCTAGGGGCCCCTTTATTATACAATGAGCAGTTCTTC.

About this clone: Other DNA sequences in this sample translate to the same CDR3. V and J are TRBV25-1 and TRBJ2-7; D perhaps matches TRBD1 (5 bases). V was pared by 4 bases and J by 2 bases, with 12 bases between. The germline CDR1 and CDR2 sequences are MGHDK and SYGVNS. The CDR3 has 14 amino acids. CDR3 in amino acids: CASSGGQGAYEQYF. Written as DNA, the CDR3 is TGTGCCAGCAGTGGTGGGCAGGGCGCCTACGAGCAGTACTTC.

The rearrangement links TRBV18 to TRBJ2-7; TRBD2 might be the D (6 bases). V gave up 3 bases and J gave up 6 bases, with 18 bases separating them. Germline V lookup: CDR1 KGHSH, CDR2 LQKENI. The CDR3 runs 15 residues. Here the CDR3 DNA reads TGTGCCAGCTCACCCGGGAGCTTATTAGAAGGCGAGCAGTACTTC. This codes for CASSPGSLLEGEQYF.

V is TRBV4-2 and J is TRBJ2-3, with TRBD2 identical over 10 bases. With 0 bases clipped from V and 7 bases from J, the junction kept 7 bases outside the gene matches. Germline V gives CDR1 LGHNA, CDR2 YNFKEQ. The CDR3 is made up of 16 amino acids. The CDR3 reads CASSQDQASGRNTQYF. As DNA, the CDR3 is TGTGCCAGCAGCCAAGATCAGGCTAGCGGGAGAAATACGCAGTATTTT.

The chain is built from TRBV27 and TRBJ1-5, with TRBD1 matching 8 bases. In germline, CDR1 is MNHEY, CDR2 SMNVEV (reference sequence). The CDR3 runs 14 residues. V shed 4 bases, J shed 7 bases, and the junction held 6 bases outside the gene matches. CDR3 bases: TGTGCCAGCAGTTCCTCAGGGGGCTGGCAGCCCCAGCATTTT. It encodes CASSSSGGWQPQHF.

This chain connects TRBV4-3 to TRBJ2-1; 9 bases match TRBD2. V shed 0 bases and J 7 bases; nucleotides not matched to a gene: 4. Germline V gene sequence: CDR1 LGHNA, CDR2 YSLEER. The length of the CDR3 is 15 residues. The CDR3 protein is CASSQEREGRNEQFF. CDR3 DNA sequence: TGCGCCAGCAGCCAAGAGCGGGAGGGTAGAAATGAGCAGTTCTTC.

The V call is TRBV9, the J call TRBJ1-3; no clear D. CDR3 length equals 16 residues. Looked up from germline, CDR1 is SGDLS and CDR2 is YYNGEE. Trimming took off 4 bases at V and 2 bases at J, with 16 bases between the two ends. The DNA for the CDR3 is TGTGCCAGCAGCATACGATGGGAGGCAGCTGGAAACACCATATATTTT. Its protein product is CASSIRWEAAGNTIYF.

This sequence joins TRBV7-9 and TRBJ2-5; 7 bases are shared with TRBD1. Looked up from germline, CDR1 is SEHNR and CDR2 is FQNEAQ (reference sequence). V was pared by 2 bases and J by 4 bases, with 10 bases of the junction left unmatched. CDR3 length: 16 residues. In DNA, the CDR3 is TGTGCCAGCAGCTTACCCTGGACAGGAGAACGAGAGACCCAGTACTTC. Translation: CASSLPWTGERETQYF.

V usage is TRBV28 and J usage is TRBJ2-1; D remains ambiguous. CDR3 length equals 14 residues. Germline CDR1 is MDHEN and CDR2 is SYDVKM. V shed 2 bases and J shed 2 bases, with 7 bases lying between them. The CDR3 loop reads CASSLIPTYNEQFF. The CDR3, as DNA: TGTGCCAGCAGTTTAATCCCCACCTACAATGAGCAGTTCTTC.

DNA for the CDR3: TGTGCCAGCAGCTTAGACTCCCCCTCCGAGCAGTACTTC. Translated, it gives CASSLDSPSEQYF. The rearrangement uses TRBV7-9 and TRBJ2-7; D not certain. This CDR3 has 13 amino acids. Trimming shortened V by 1 base and J by 6 bases, and 10 bases separated the two germline ends. Germline V lookup: CDR1 SEHNR, CDR2 FQNEAQ (reference sequence).

This clone was seen only a few times. V is TRBV28 and J is TRBJ1-2, with 8 bases matching TRBD1. The CDR3 is made up of 14 amino acids. Germline V gene lookup returns CDR1 MDHEN and CDR2 SYDVKM. J was trimmed by 8 bases and V by 4 bases; bases with no gene match: 9. The CDR3 DNA follows: TGTGCCAGCAGTTGGAACTCGGACAGGGTAGGCTACACCTTC. Protein product: CASSWNSDRVGYTF.

This clone was observed once. The chain couples TRBV9 to TRBJ1-1; D gene uncertain. The length of the CDR3 is 15 residues. Trimming removed 0 bases at V and 0 bases at J, with 9 bases between. Per the germline V gene, CDR1 is SGDLS and CDR2 is YYNGEE. The CDR3 nucleotides read TGTGCCAGCAGCGTAGTGGGAGGGCTGAACACTGAAGCTTTCTTT. Residues: CASSVVGGLNTEAFF.

The V call is TRBV4-1, the J call TRBJ1-4, with a weak D call TRBD1 (6 bases). CDR1 and CDR2 (germline): MGHRA, YSYEKL. This CDR3 is 14 amino acids long. V shed 6 bases and J shed 4 bases, with 12 bases lying between them. CDR3 sequence (DNA): TGCGCCAGCAGTTGGACAGTCAGTAATGAAAAACTGTTTTTT. The encoded protein is CASSWTVSNEKLFF.

The V gene is TRBV27, the J gene TRBJ2-1; D unresolved. This CDR3 has 12 residues. V was pared by 0 bases and J by 8 bases, with 5 bases between. CDR1 and CDR2 (germline): MNHEY, SMNVEV (reference sequence). The CDR3 is CASSLSSHEQFF. The DNA of the CDR3 is TGTGCCAGCAGTTTATCTAGCCATGAGCAGTTCTTC.

This clone has just a few counts. The V and J genes are TRBV6-5 and TRBJ1-5, with D perhaps matching TRBD1 (5 bases). V was shortened by 9 bases and J by 5 bases, with 14 bases between the two germline ends. Germline lookup yields CDR1 MNHEY and CDR2 SVGAGI. The CDR3 consists of 13 residues. The CDR3 DNA reads as TGTGCCAGTGACCGGGGGGTAGATCAGCCCCAGCATTTT. Translating gives CASDRGVDQPQHF.

CDR3 amino acids: CAISESRANTEAFF. The CDR3 DNA is TGTGCCATCAGTGAGTCGCGGGCTAACACTGAAGCTTTCTTT. The chain recombines TRBV10-3 with TRBJ1-1, with unresolved D. From germline, CDR1 is ENHRY and CDR2 SYGVKD. The CDR3 totals 14 residues. Trimming removed 0 bases from V and 2 bases from J, with 7 bases in between.

This clone was counted only a few times. V and J are TRBV12-1 and TRBJ2-7; TRBD1 is the table's D call, not checked against the DNA. TRBV12-1 is described as a pseudogene. The CDR3 loop spans 16 amino acids. CDR3 coding DNA: TGTGCCAGCAGCGCCTTACGACAGGGAACAGGGGAAGAGCAGTACTTC. It translates to CASSALRQGTGEEQYF.

The J gene is TRBJ2-1, the V gene TRBV4-2, with 9 positions matching TRBD2. Germline CDR1 reads LGHNA; CDR2 reads YNFKEQ. V was clipped by 0 bases and J by 2 bases; unmatched bases: 2. The CDR3 spans 16 residues. The CDR3 region is CASSQDAGGPYNEQFF. CDR3 DNA: TGTGCCAGCAGCCAAGATGCGGGAGGGCCCTACAATGAGCAGTTCTTC.

The rearrangement joins TRBV5-5 to TRBJ1-6; 9 positions match TRBD1. This CDR3 spans 14 amino acids. The V gene's germline CDR1 is SGHKS and CDR2 YYEKEE (reference sequence). The J segment lost 15 bases and the V segment lost 0 bases, leaving 7 bases of the junction unmatched. Here the CDR3 DNA reads TGTGCCAGCAGCTTGGGGACAGGGGAGGTGGACCTCCACTTT. Translated, it gives CASSLGTGEVDLHF.

This chain joins TRBV6-5 and TRBJ1-1; 7 positions match TRBD1. The J segment lost 5 bases and the V segment lost 5 bases, leaving 2 bases of the junction unmatched. The CDR3 has 12 residues. Germline V gene data show CDR1 as MNHEY and CDR2 as SVGAGI. The CDR3 region is CASSTGETEAFF. The CDR3, as DNA: TGTGCCAGCAGTACAGGGGAAACTGAAGCTTTCTTT.